This T cell receptor (beta chain) was captured in a study of prognosis after radiotherapy for stage I lung cancer (dated by TCRdb to the early 2020s). General notes on the study: Between early 2018 and January 2019, some 20 patients with stage I NSCLC were enrolled in Nanjing, China. All patients were considered medically inoperable, owing to comorbidities in around twelve and refusal of surgery in several. The study took one blood sample before SBRT and one after SBRT from each of around 19 patients and sequenced all 40 or so samples. The cohort was made up of 13 men and roughly 6 women, with a median age of roughly 74 years and an age range of 53 to 84 years. About a dozen patients had adenocarcinoma and seven had squamous cell carcinoma as the tumor histology. Concurrent therapy was not administered to any patient alongside SBRT. Peripheral blood TCR beta repertoires were profiled in stage I NSCLC patients before and after stereotactic body radiotherapy, and the repertoires were related to distant failure. Image-guided IMRT or VMAT was used to deliver SBRT in 3 to 5 fractions at a biologically effective dose of at least 100 Gy. Fourteen of the patients were found to have newly diagnosed primary stage I lung tumors, and 4 or 5 were living with oligometastatic NSCLC after surgical resection of the primary tumor. About 20% of the 19 patients developed distant metastases after SBRT, at a median of about seven months; the other 15 showed no significant progression.

Two rounds of multiplex PCR were performed to amplify the TCR beta CDR3 region from genomic DNA. The first PCR round used primers specific to each TRBV and TRBJ gene, with sequences filed in Chinese patent CN105087789A. Universal primers were used in the second PCR round. The Roche High Pure PCR Template Preparation Kit was used to extract genomic DNA from frozen PBMCs. Paired-end sequencing with 151 bp reads was performed on the libraries using an Illumina HiSeq 3000. Per the authors' processing: CutAdapt was used to remove raw reads lacking the multiplex PCR primer sequences. High-quality paired reads were merged into contigs with PEAR. MiXCR assigned TRB V, D and J gene segments to each contig by aligning to reference sequences. CDR3 sequences were clustered by base quality and sequence similarity to remove sequencing errors. Diversity was measured as Shannon entropy normalized by the natural log of productive TCR sequence number. Clonality was defined as one minus Shannon entropy divided by the natural log of the number of unique clonotypes. Using the Youden index from ROC curves, the researchers picked the repertoire-metric cut-offs for progression-free survival, and all analyses were carried out in R 3.5.3. TCRdb's own reprocessing of the public reads used fastp at Q25 and MiXCR and kept productive beta chains. Entries are consolidated by CDR3 protein sequence, retaining the most common genes and DNA. The V and J calls come from TCRdb's annotation, not from the publication. Here the sample has around 27,000 distinct CDR3 sequences; 30% to 40% occur a single time. The ten biggest clones cover roughly 12% of the sample.

General findings and caveats noted by the study authors: Differences in TRBV and TRBJ usage frequencies by metastasis status were reportedly observed in two V genes at baseline and in several V and two J genes after SBRT. The study was limited by the small cohort and short follow-up, and independent validation of the study findings is required. No determination of tumor specificity was made for expanded TCR clones. Post-SBRT Shannon entropy and its change from baseline were lower in patients who developed distant metastases; baseline Shannon entropy was not associated with metastases. All reported P values were unadjusted for multiple comparisons. After SBRT, the number of unique TCR clones decreased (median about 10,000 before versus some 7,000 after; Wilcoxon paired P=0.011).

The table lists this clonotype with many counts. What this receptor recognizes is not known. Nothing much larger sits one base from this clone, and base qualities are not available. A history of other malignancies or of prior chemotherapy or radiotherapy was absent in all patients, and node-negative disease was shown on CT and PET/CT in all patients. At each of two time points, roughly 5.7 milliliters of peripheral venous blood were collected into EDTA tubes. PBMCs were isolated by Ficoll-Paque Plus density-gradient centrifugation. Right after collection, samples were kept at -80 degrees C until analysis. According to the germline V gene (reference sequence), CDR1 reads LGHDT and CDR2 reads YNNKEL. The CDR3 covers 11 residues, taking in both the cysteine and the phenylalanine. Of all the DNA, just the CDR3 is kept, 33 bases in frame from base 1. Deletion took 8 bases off V and 4 bases off J, with a span of 8 bases between the germline ends.

This material consisted of PBMCs, taken before or after stereotactic body radiation therapy (not recorded which). Rearrangement joined TRBV3-1 to TRBJ1-2, and the D gene may be TRBD1, 5 bases matching. The TCR comes from a donor aged 50 or older with non-small cell lung cancer. The nucleotide sequence reads as follows: TGTGCCAGCGGGACGGGCTATGGCTACACCTTC. This encodes CASGTGYGYTF. With all but the CDR3 taken from the reference TRBV3-1 and TRBJ1-2 genes, the full variable domain is: DTAVSQTPKYLVTQMGNDKSIKCEQNLGHDTMYWYKQDSKKFLKIMFSYNNKELIINETVPNRFSPKSPDKAHLNLHINSLELGDSAVYFCASGTGYGYTFGSGTRLTVV.